These 20 T cell receptor beta chains originate from one sample sequenced in a study of T cell changes during pregnancy in multiple sclerosis. Only in-frame clones appear in the TCRdb table, and some are missing; sequencing was by immunoSEQ multiplex PCR. Among about 88,000 clones listed, 92% were seen once. Sequences were derived from peripheral blood, sampled in the first trimester of pregnancy. These receptors were collected from a female donor with multiple sclerosis, enrolled in a pregnancy study.

This chain links TRBV5-1 with TRBJ2-3, with unresolved D. The germline CDR1 and CDR2 sequences are SGHRS and YFSETQ. The V and J ends lost 0 bases and 2 bases respectively, with 7 bases between them. This CDR3 is built from 14 residues. CDR3 protein: CASSLDGLTDTQYF. CDR3 coding DNA: TGCGCCAGCAGCTTGGATGGGCTCACAGATACGCAGTATTTT.

V gene TRBV10-1 combines with J gene TRBJ2-5; perhaps TRBD2 as D (5 bases). Trimming stripped 9 bases from V and 7 bases from J, with 12 bases between. The CDR3 spans 11 residues. CDR1 is WNHNN and CDR2 is SYGVQD in the germline V gene (reference sequence). CDR3 coding DNA: TGCGCCAGTTCTGAGGGTGGGACCCAGTACTTC. Its protein is CASSEGGTQYF.

The chain links TRBV10-1 to TRBJ2-2; a weak D match, TRBD2 (6 bases). This CDR3 is built from 13 residues. The germline gives CDR1 WNHNN, CDR2 SYGVQD (reference sequence). V gave up 3 bases and J gave up 7 bases, with 9 bases separating them. CDR3 nucleotides: TGCGCCAGCAGTGATGGGACTCGCGGGGAGCTGTTTTTT. Protein product: CASSDGTRGELFF.

Only one count was recorded for this clone. The chain recombines TRBV28 with TRBJ2-2; 7 nucleotides match TRBD2. Germline CDR1 MDHEN, CDR2 SYDVKM. The CDR3 is 14 amino acids. J lost 4 bases, V lost 6 bases, and 5 bases had no gene match. CDR3 DNA sequence: TGTGCCAGCAGATTACTAGCGATCACCGGGGAGCTGTTTTTT. The encoded protein is CASRLLAITGELFF.

The rearrangement joins TRBV18 to TRBJ2-7, with 9 nucleotides matching TRBD1. The CDR3 spans 15 residues. Trimming at V came to 6 bases and at J to 0 bases, leaving 6 bases not matched to a gene. Germline loops: CDR1 KGHSH, CDR2 LQKENI. The CDR3 coding sequence is TGTGCCAGCTCGACGGGACAGGGCCCCTCCTACGAGCAGTACTTC. Its translation is CASSTGQGPSYEQYF.

Only one count was recorded for this clone. The rearrangement links TRBV9 to TRBJ2-7, with 7 bases that match TRBD1. The CDR3 has 16 amino acids. CDR1 SGDLS and CDR2 YYNGEE come from the germline V gene. V shed 4 bases and J 1 base; nucleotides not matched to a gene: 11. In nucleotides, the CDR3 is TGTGCCAGCAGCCCACGCGAGGGGGCTCGATCCTACGAGCAGTACTTC. This sequence encodes CASSPREGARSYEQYF.

V is TRBV19 and J is TRBJ2-1; D is perhaps TRBD2 (7 bases). Trimming stripped 3 bases from V and 8 bases from J, with 11 bases between. CDR3 length: 13 amino acids. Per the germline V gene, CDR1 is LNHDA and CDR2 is SQIVND (reference sequence). CDR3 sequence reads: CASSIGGGDEQFF. CDR3 bases: TGTGCCAGTAGTATTGGGGGGGGCGATGAGCAGTTCTTC.

V and J are TRBV6-4 and TRBJ2-1; 8 nucleotides agree with TRBD2. J lost 0 bases, V lost 3 bases, and 1 base had no gene match. CDR3 length equals 15 residues. Germline CDR1 is MRHNA and CDR2 is SNTAGT. CDR3 sequence reads: CASSDLAGSYNEQFF. CDR3 bases: TGTGCCAGCAGTGATCTAGCGGGCTCCTACAATGAGCAGTTCTTC.

V and J are TRBV5-1 and TRBJ2-3, with 7 bases aligning to TRBD1. There are 15 residues in the CDR3. J was trimmed by 3 bases and V by 0 bases; bases with no gene match: 4. Germline assignment: CDR1 SGHRS and CDR2 YFSETQ. The CDR3 reads CASSLEQGLTDTQYF. The CDR3 nucleotides are TGCGCCAGCAGCTTGGAACAGGGGTTAACAGATACGCAGTATTTT. The full variable domain, in which reference TRBV5-1 and TRBJ2-3 provide the parts outside the CDR3, is KAGVTQTPRYLIKTRGQQVTLSCSPISGHRSVSWYQQTPGQGLQFLFEYFSETQRNKGNFPGRFSGRQFSNSRSEMNVSTLELGDSALYLCASSLEQGLTDTQYFGPGTRLTVL.

The rearrangement links TRBV27 to TRBJ2-3; 7 nucleotides align to TRBD2. J was trimmed by 1 base and V by 5 bases; bases with no gene match: 6. This CDR3 contains 15 residues. The germline V gene encodes CDR1 MNHEY and CDR2 SMNVEV (reference sequence). The CDR3 bases are TGTGCCAGCAGTGACGGACTAGACGGCACAGATACGCAGTATTTT. It specifies CASSDGLDGTDTQYF.

The V and J genes are TRBV10-3 and TRBJ1-1; D is uncertain. This CDR3 contains 12 residues. V lost 4 bases and J lost 6, with 9 bases in between. Germline CDR1 is ENHRY and CDR2 is SYGVKD. The CDR3 reads CAISGREPEAFF. CDR3 bases: TGTGCCATCAGTGGTCGGGAACCTGAAGCTTTCTTT.

The chain links TRBV7-9 to TRBJ2-1; 10 nucleotides agree with TRBD2. V trimming: 2 bases; J trimming: 16 bases; junction bases outside the gene matches: 8. There are 13 residues in the CDR3. CDR1 SEHNR and CDR2 FQNEAQ come from the germline V gene (reference sequence). In nucleotides, the CDR3 is TGTGCCAGCAGCTTATTTATTCAGCGGGAGGGTTTCTTC. It yields the protein CASSLFIQREGFF.

The chain combines TRBV7-8 with TRBJ1-1; no firm D call. This CDR3 contains 15 residues. V was trimmed by 3 bases and J by 0 bases, leaving 11 bases between them. CDR1 and CDR2 (germline): SGHVS, FQNEAQ. The CDR3 coding sequence is TGTGCCAGCAGCTTTTCTCCGTCTGTGAACACTGAAGCTTTCTTT. It specifies CASSFSPSVNTEAFF.

This clone was seen more than once but under ten times. The rearrangement links TRBV7-8 to TRBJ1-5, with a possible D match to TRBD1 (6 bases). The CDR3 sequence is 16 residues long. CDR1 and CDR2 (germline): SGHVS, FQNEAQ. Deletions cut 0 bases from V and 0 bases from J, with 9 bases between. The CDR3 sequence: CASSLAQGHSNQPQHF. CDR3 bases: TGTGCCAGCAGCTTAGCGCAGGGACATAGCAATCAGCCCCAGCATTTT.

As concerns this clone: The same CDR3 arises from other DNA sequences in this sample as well. In DNA, the CDR3 is TGTGCCAGCAGTTTACAGGGTTCCTACGAGCAGTACTTC. Its translation is CASSLQGSYEQYF. This rearrangement joins TRBV27 to TRBJ2-7; a possible D gene is TRBD1 (5 bases). The CDR3 runs 13 residues. The germline V gene encodes CDR1 MNHEY and CDR2 SMNVEV (reference sequence). V lost 2 bases, J lost 1 base, and 6 bases lay in between.

This rearrangement joins TRBV27 to TRBJ2-6; weak D call: TRBD1 (5 bases). The V end lost 4 bases, the J end lost 0 bases, and 13 bases lay between the germline ends. The CDR3 consists of 17 residues. Germline CDR1 and CDR2: MNHEY and SMNVEV (reference sequence). The CDR3 nucleotides are TGTGCCAGCAGTTCACCTACAGGAGACTCTGGGGCCAACGTCCTGACTTTC. Protein sequence: CASSSPTGDSGANVLTF.

The chain joins TRBV7-3 to TRBJ2-6, with D tentatively TRBD2 (6 bases). The ends were cut back, 5 bases at V and 0 bases at J, with 11 bases in the middle. The length of the CDR3 is 16 residues. Germline V gene data show CDR1 as SGHTA and CDR2 as FQGTGA. CDR3 nucleotide sequence: TGTGCCAGCAGCCCGGGAGCAGGCTCTGGGGCCAACGTCCTGACTTTC. This codes for CASSPGAGSGANVLTF.

The CDR3 is CASRTTGRETQYF. The CDR3 DNA sequence: TGTGCCAGCAGAACCACAGGGAGAGAGACCCAGTACTTC. The chain carries TRBV2 and TRBJ2-5; possibly TRBD1 for D (6 bases). Trimming pared 6 bases from V and 4 bases from J, leaving 12 bases between. This CDR3 region has 13 residues. Germline CDR1 reads SNHLY; CDR2 reads FYNNEI.

This clone was detected only once. This rearrangement joins TRBV6-1 to TRBJ2-2; TRBD2 matches 9 bases. This CDR3 spans 15 amino acids. Germline V gives CDR1 MNHNS, CDR2 SASEGT. J was trimmed by 3 bases and V by 10 bases; bases with no gene match: 9. CDR3 loop: CATSPLAGYTGELFF. DNA of the CDR3: TGTGCCACCTCCCCCCTAGCGGGATACACCGGGGAGCTGTTTTTT.

CDR3 coding DNA: TGTGCCAGCAGTGAAGAGGGAGGGGCCACCCTTAGGGCCGGGGAGCTGTTTTTT. Protein: CASSEEGGATLRAGELFF. The chain links TRBV2 to TRBJ2-2; 7 positions match TRBD2. The CDR3 totals 18 residues. V shed 1 base and J 6 bases; nucleotides not matched to a gene: 14. Germline CDR1 is SNHLY and CDR2 is FYNNEI.